The 28 T cell receptor beta chains below come from one sample, sequenced in a study of blood T cell repertoires in COVID-19. TCRdb keeps only in-frame clones here, not all; method: immunoSEQ multiplex PCR. The data hold some 170,000 clones, with approximately 89% observed a single time. The sequenced sample was peripheral blood. The source of these receptors is an older woman with acute or convalescent COVID-19.

This clone was seen only a few times. The chain links TRBV28 to TRBJ1-5; D not resolved. Germline V CDR1 and CDR2: MDHEN, SYDVKM. There are 12 residues in the CDR3. V lost 1 base to trimming and J lost 5 bases, with 3 bases between them. The CDR3 DNA sequence: TGTGCCAGCAGTTTATTCGATCAGCCCCAGCATTTT. Translation: CASSLFDQPQHF.

This chain uses TRBV7-9 with TRBJ1-3, with D possibly TRBD1 on 5 matching bases. The CDR3 spans 15 residues. V was pared by 10 bases and J by 4 bases, with 20 bases between. Germline assignment: CDR1 SEHNR and CDR2 FQNEAQ (reference sequence). CDR3 sequence reads: CAIGTGAYSGNTIYF. CDR3 in DNA: TGTGCCATCGGAACAGGTGCTTATTCCGGAAACACCATATATTTT.

The rearrangement links TRBV5-4 to TRBJ2-1, with D unresolved. There are 15 residues in the CDR3. V was cut by 2 bases and J by 0 bases, with 9 bases left in between. Germline values: CDR1 SGHNT, CDR2 YYREEE (reference sequence). This CDR3 reads CASSFAISSYNEQFF. DNA for the CDR3: TGTGCCAGCAGCTTTGCGATTAGCTCCTACAATGAGCAGTTCTTC.

As for this clone: Distinct nucleotide sequences in the sample also encode this CDR3. V is TRBV10-3 and J is TRBJ2-5; TRBD2 is a possible D gene (5 bases). The germline V gene encodes CDR1 ENHRY and CDR2 SYGVKD. Trimming pared 3 bases from V and 5 bases from J, leaving 10 bases between. The CDR3 length is 13 residues. The CDR3 protein is CAISDREGETQYF. The CDR3 region has the DNA TGTGCCATCAGTGATCGGGAAGGTGAGACCCAGTACTTC.

This clone appeared a single time. The chain uses TRBV5-1 and TRBJ1-4; TRBD1 agrees at 7 bases. V trimming: 4 bases; J trimming: 6 bases; junction bases outside the gene matches: 12. The CDR3 runs 16 residues. Germline lookup yields CDR1 SGHRS and CDR2 YFSETQ. The CDR3 here is CASSPNQAGGHEKLFF. The CDR3 DNA reads TGCGCCAGCAGCCCTAATCAGGCAGGGGGACATGAAAAACTGTTTTTT.

The sample holds a few counts of this clone. The chain uses TRBV6-6 and TRBJ1-1, with 7 bases fitting TRBD1. Germline CDR1 MNHNY, CDR2 SVGAGI (reference sequence). The J segment lost 6 bases and the V segment lost 2 bases, leaving 9 bases of the junction unmatched. This CDR3 spans 15 amino acids. This CDR3 reads CASSYPRQGGSEAFF. The CDR3 DNA is TGTGCCAGCAGTTACCCCCGCCAGGGGGGATCTGAAGCTTTCTTT.

This clone was detected once. V and J are TRBV7-2 and TRBJ1-3; maybe TRBD1 (5 bases). The CDR3 is 15 residues long. Between the trimmed V and J ends, which lost 5 bases and 4 bases, there was a span of 15 bases. Germline lookup yields CDR1 SGHTA and CDR2 FQGNSA. The DNA for the CDR3 is TGTGCCAGCAGCCAACCTCCAGGGTTCGGAAACACCATATATTTT. This sequence encodes CASSQPPGFGNTIYF.

The rearrangement uses TRBV19 and TRBJ2-7; 8 bases fit TRBD1. With 5 bases clipped from V and 3 bases from J, the junction kept 9 bases outside the gene matches. The CDR3 contains 15 residues. Germline V gene lookup returns CDR1 LNHDA and CDR2 SQIVND (reference sequence). CDR3 nucleotide sequence: TGTGCCAGTAGTCCTAGACAGGGGCAAGTCTACGAGCAGTACTTC. The encoded protein is CASSPRQGQVYEQYF.

The rearrangement joins TRBV5-5 to TRBJ1-6; the match to TRBD1 covers 9 bases. After removal of 4 bases from V and 10 bases from J, the junction contained 9 bases not matched to a gene. Germline V gene data show CDR1 as SGHKS and CDR2 as YYEKEE (reference sequence). CDR3 length: 15 residues. CDR3 coding DNA: TGTGCCAGCAGCCCCTGGACAGGGGTAAGCTCACCCCTCCACTTT. Protein: CASSPWTGVSSPLHF.

The J gene is TRBJ1-2, the V gene TRBV3-1 (or the pseudogene TRBV3-2), with TRBD1 matching 9 bases. CDR3 length: 15 amino acids. CDR1 is LGHDT and CDR2 is YNNKEL in the germline V gene (reference sequence). With 4 bases clipped from V and 3 bases from J, the junction kept 6 bases outside the gene matches. The DNA for the CDR3 is TGTGCCAGCAGCCTATCGGACAGGGGTCACTATGGCTACACCTTC. The encoded protein is CASSLSDRGHYGYTF.

This clone has just a few counts. CDR3 DNA sequence: TGTGCCAGCAAGGGGACAGGGTTGTCCTATGGCTACACCTTC. It specifies CASKGTGLSYGYTF. V gene TRBV2 combines with J gene TRBJ1-2; 9 bases map to TRBD1. The V gene end was trimmed by 7 bases and the J gene end by 4 bases; junction bases not matched to a gene: 7. The CDR3 is 14 amino acids. CDR1 SNHLY and CDR2 FYNNEI come from the germline V gene.

The chain has TRBV24-1 and TRBJ2-5; D may be TRBD1 (5 bases). The CDR3 is 17 amino acids. V lost 1 base, J lost 5 bases, and 19 bases lay in between. Germline assignment: CDR1 KGHDR and CDR2 SFDVKD. CDR3 DNA sequence: TGTGCCACCAGTGATTTTGTAGGGGTTGCAGGGCGCGAGACCCAGTACTTC. This translates into CATSDFVGVAGRETQYF.

On this clone: Within the sample, other DNA sequences also encode this same CDR3. The CDR3 DNA sequence: TGTGCCAGCAGTTTGGGGCGACAAGAGACCCAGTACTTC. As protein: CASSLGRQETQYF. The chain couples TRBV28 to TRBJ2-5, with D possibly TRBD1 on 5 matching bases. The CDR3 has 13 amino acids. With 3 bases removed from V and 2 bases from J, the gap between germline ends came to 7 bases. The germline gives CDR1 MDHEN, CDR2 SYDVKM.

Only one count was recorded for this clone. The chain is built from TRBV19 and TRBJ2-2; 7 nucleotides match TRBD1. The CDR3 spans 15 residues. The germline V gene has CDR1 LNHDA and CDR2 SQIVND (reference sequence). Trimming took 8 bases from V and 0 from J; bases not matched to a gene: 6. CDR3: CASSRTGANTGELFF. The DNA of the CDR3 is TGTGCCAGTTCCCGGACAGGCGCGAACACCGGGGAGCTGTTTTTT.

The rearrangement uses TRBV29-1 and TRBJ1-2; 11 bases align to TRBD1. The V gene's germline CDR1 is SQVTM and CDR2 ANQGSEA. V lost 5 bases and J lost 6; bases outside the gene matches: 2. This CDR3 has 12 residues. The DNA of the CDR3 is TGCAGCGTTCGGACAGGGGGCGATGGCTACACCTTC. It encodes CSVRTGGDGYTF.

The chain uses TRBV6-1 and TRBJ1-3, with unresolved D. The CDR3 covers 14 residues. V lost 2 bases, J lost 4 bases, and 9 bases lay in between. Germline V CDR1 and CDR2: MNHNS, SASEGT. The CDR3 sequence is CASSENQAGNTIYF. The CDR3 DNA reads TGTGCCAGCAGTGAAAATCAAGCGGGAAACACCATATATTTT.

On this clone: This specimen includes other DNA sequences encoding the same CDR3. This rearrangement joins TRBV7-3 to TRBJ2-1; 10 bases line up with TRBD2. Germline-derived CDR1 and CDR2 are SGHTA and FQGTGA. V dropped 0 bases and J dropped 4; count of bases not matched to a gene: 3. The CDR3 contains 16 residues. CDR3 residues: CASSLTSSGSYNEQFF. The CDR3 DNA follows: TGTGCCAGCAGCTTAACGTCTAGCGGGAGTTACAATGAGCAGTTCTTC.

V gene TRBV18 combines with J gene TRBJ1-2, with TRBD1 matching over 9 bases. The CDR3 is 15 residues long. V dropped 6 bases and J dropped 5; count of bases not matched to a gene: 10. Germline V gives CDR1 KGHSH, CDR2 LQKENI. CDR3 nucleotide sequence: TGTGCCAGCTCTCTAGGACAGGGGAAAGAGTATGGCTACACCTTC. This codes for CASSLGQGKEYGYTF.

The chain combines TRBV5-1 with TRBJ2-1; a possible D gene is TRBD2 (6 bases). This CDR3 contains 14 residues. The germline V and J ends were trimmed by 0 bases and 10 bases, with 14 bases remaining between them. Germline V gene lookup returns CDR1 SGHRS and CDR2 YFSETQ. CDR3 sequence: CASSLGRLVEEQFF. The CDR3 DNA reads TGCGCCAGCAGCTTGGGCCGACTAGTGGAAGAGCAGTTCTTC. Full variable domain (outside the CDR3, taken from reference TRBV5-1 and TRBJ2-1): KAGVTQTPRYLIKTRGQQVTLSCSPISGHRSVSWYQQTPGQGLQFLFEYFSETQRNKGNFPGRFSGRQFSNSRSEMNVSTLELGDSALYLCASSLGRLVEEQFFGPGTRLTVL.

The rearrangement uses TRBV5-4 and TRBJ1-2; D not resolved. This CDR3 contains 13 residues. Germline CDR1 and CDR2: SGHNT and YYREEE (reference sequence). Trimming shortened V by 0 bases and J by 1 base, and 4 bases separated the two germline ends. CDR3 amino acids: CASSLELNYGYTF. The CDR3 DNA reads TGTGCCAGCAGCTTGGAACTTAACTATGGCTACACCTTC.

The chain links TRBV18 to TRBJ1-1; D call uncertain. The CDR3 loop spans 14 amino acids. The germline gives CDR1 KGHSH, CDR2 LQKENI. Trimming shortened V by 2 bases and J by 4 bases, and 11 bases separated the two germline ends. CDR3 protein: CASSPTPRGTEAFF. DNA of the CDR3: TGTGCCAGCTCACCAACACCCCGGGGCACTGAAGCTTTCTTT.

J is TRBJ2-1 and V is TRBV15, with D possibly TRBD1 on 5 matching bases. V was pared by 5 bases and J by 10 bases, with 15 bases between. The CDR3 is 13 amino acids. Germline V gene data show CDR1 as LNHNV and CDR2 as YYDKDF (reference sequence). The DNA for the CDR3 is TGTGCCACCAGCTCCCCCCAAAGGGGAGAGCAGTTCTTC. Its protein is CATSSPQRGEQFF. The full variable domain, its missing parts supplied by reference TRBV15 and TRBJ2-1, is DAMVIQNPRYQVTQFGKPVTLSCSQTLNHNVMYWYQQKSSQAPKLLFHYYDKDFNNEADTPDNFQSRRPNTSFCFLDIRSPGLGDTAMYLCATSSPQRGEQFFGPGTRLTVL.

This clone was seen only a few times. The chain links TRBV2 to TRBJ1-2, with 7 bases aligning to TRBD1. This CDR3 is 15 amino acids long. Germline CDR1 is SNHLY and CDR2 is FYNNEI. With 8 bases clipped from V and 4 bases from J, the junction kept 13 bases outside the gene matches. The CDR3 DNA sequence: TGTGCCAGCGGGGCACGTCGACAGGGTGGCTATGGCTACACCTTC. Amino acids: CASGARRQGGYGYTF. Supplemented by reference TRBV2 and TRBJ1-2, the full variable domain reads EPEVTQTPSHQVTQMGQEVILRCVPISNHLYFYWYRQILGQKVEFLVSFYNNEISEKSEIFDDQFSVERPDGSNFTLKIRSTKLEDSAMYFCASGARRQGGYGYTFGSGTRLTVV.

The gene calls are TRBV9 and TRBJ1-2, with D unresolved. The CDR3 has 14 amino acids. Trimming left V 0 bases short and J 9 bases short, with 15 bases between. Per germline, CDR1 SGDLS and CDR2 YYNGEE. The CDR3 region has the DNA TGTGCCAGCAGCGTAGGGGGTGATGGGAGAAGCTACACCTTC. It specifies CASSVGGDGRSYTF. The variable domain in full, completed from reference TRBV9 and TRBJ1-2, reads DSGVTQTPKHLITATGQRVTLRCSPRSGDLSVYWYQQSLDQGLQFLIQYYNGEERAKGNILERFSAQQFPDLHSELNLSSLELGDSALYFCASSVGGDGRSYTFGSGTRLTVV.

Concerning this clone itself: At one end, the junction sequence differs from germline, possibly due to a read error. CDR3 region: CASSAQTGSSF. In DNA, the CDR3 is TGTGCCAGCAGCGCCCAGACAGGTTCCAGCTTC. V and J are TRBV7-9 and TRBJ1-2, with D perhaps TRBD1 (6 bases). Germline CDR1 is SEHNR and CDR2 is FQNEAQ (reference sequence). CDR3 length: 11 residues. Variable domain in full (rest from reference TRBV7-9 and TRBJ1-2): DTGVSQNPRHKITKRGQNVTFRCDPISEHNRLYWYRQTLGQGPEFLTYFQNEAQLEKSRLLSDRFSAERPKGSFSTLEIQRTEQGDSAMYLCASSAQTGSSFGSGTRLTVV.

V usage is TRBV19 and J usage is TRBJ1-2, with D possibly being TRBD1 (5 bases). V shed 5 bases and J shed 5 bases, with 18 bases lying between them. The CDR3 loop spans 15 amino acids. The germline CDR1 and CDR2 sequences are LNHDA and SQIVND (reference sequence). CDR3 protein: CASSDAGGRVYGYTF. CDR3 nucleotide sequence: TGTGCCAGTAGTGACGCGGGGGGTAGAGTTTATGGCTACACCTTC.

The CDR3 is CASSRGADSTYGYTF. Here the CDR3 DNA reads TGTGCCAGCAGTCGGGGGGCGGACAGCACTTATGGCTACACCTTC. The chain has TRBV6-5 and TRBJ1-2; D is perhaps TRBD1 (6 bases). The CDR3 has 15 amino acids. The germline V gene has CDR1 MNHEY and CDR2 SVGAGI. V lost 5 bases, J lost 5 bases, and 18 bases lay in between.

V gene TRBV18 combines with J gene TRBJ1-1, with TRBD1 as a possible D gene (6 bases). Germline V gene sequence: CDR1 KGHSH, CDR2 LQKENI. Trimming cost V 5 bases and J 0 bases, with 10 bases left between them. The CDR3 contains 14 residues. The CDR3 loop reads CASSMDSMNTEAFF. The CDR3 DNA is TGTGCCAGCTCAATGGACAGCATGAACACTGAAGCTTTCTTT. Based on the CDR3 plus reference TRBV18 and TRBJ1-1, the full variable domain is NAGVMQNPRHLVRRRGQEARLRCSPMKGHSHVYWYRQLPEEGLKFMVYLQKENIIDESGMPKERFSAEFPKEGPSILRIQQVVRGDSAAYFCASSMDSMNTEAFFGQGTRLTVV.